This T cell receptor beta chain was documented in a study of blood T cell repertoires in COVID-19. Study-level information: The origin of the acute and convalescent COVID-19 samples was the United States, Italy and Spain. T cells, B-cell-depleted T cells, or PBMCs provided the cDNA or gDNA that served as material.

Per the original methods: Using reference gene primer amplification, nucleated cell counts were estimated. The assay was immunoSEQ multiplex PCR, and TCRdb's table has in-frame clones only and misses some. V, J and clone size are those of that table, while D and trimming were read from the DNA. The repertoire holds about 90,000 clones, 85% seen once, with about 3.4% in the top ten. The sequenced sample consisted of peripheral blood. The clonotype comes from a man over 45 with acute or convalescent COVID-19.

Here the CDR3 reads CASSLGGAVYYGYTF. The CDR3, as DNA: TGCGCCAGCAGCTTGGGAGGTGCGGTCTACTATGGCTACACCTTC. The genes are TRBV5-1 and TRBJ1-2; no reliable D call. Trimming cost V 0 bases and J 3 bases, with 12 bases left between them. Germline V gene data show CDR1 as SGHRS and CDR2 as YFSETQ. The CDR3 is made up of 15 amino acids. Looking up the rest from reference TRBV5-1 and TRBJ1-2 gives the full variable domain: KAGVTQTPRYLIKTRGQQVTLSCSPISGHRSVSWYQQTPGQGLQFLFEYFSETQRNKGNFPGRFSGRQFSNSRSEMNVSTLELGDSALYLCASSLGGAVYYGYTFGSGTRLTVV.